Listed below are T cell receptor beta chains from one sample, sequenced in a study of blood T cell repertoires in COVID-19. TCRdb's copy holds only in-frame clones and misses some; the assay was immunoSEQ multiplex PCR. The data contain 280,000 or so clones, approximately 83% of them singletons. Sequenced: peripheral blood. The receptors shown here come from a woman under 40 who had recovered from COVID-19. CDR3s include the opening cysteine and the closing phenylalanine or tryptophan. D genes are given only for firm matches. Rows may omit the clone size; those that give it use once, few, many or a size class.

j_call | clone_size | v_call | d_call | cdr3_nt | cdr3_aa
TRBJ2-1 | once | TRBV28 | TRBD2 | TGTGCCAGCAGAGTACTAGCGGGAGTCTACAATGAGCAGTTCTTC | CASRVLAGVYNEQFF
TRBJ2-3 | . | TRBV11-2 | TRBD1 | TGTGCCAGCAGCTTAGGGACAGGGTTTTCAGATACGCAGTATTTT | CASSLGTGFSDTQYF
TRBJ1-4 | few | TRBV5-1 | . | TGCGCCAGCAGCGTCAGGGATAATGAAAAACTGTTTTTT | CASSVRDNEKLFF
TRBJ2-7 | . | TRBV10-3 | . | TGTGCCATCAGTGGGACAGCCTACGAGCAGTACTTC | CAISGTAYEQYF
TRBJ2-1 | . | TRBV27 | TRBD2 | TGTGCCAGCAGTTATTTACTAGCGGGAGCGGTTGAGCAGTTCTTC | CASSYLLAGAVEQFF
TRBJ1-1 | . | TRBV5-4 | . | TGTGCCAGCAGCTTGGGTGTGGGGGGGAAAGGGGACACTGAAGCTTTCTTT | CASSLGVGGKGDTEAFF
TRBJ2-2 | few | TRBV7-9 | TRBD1 | TGTGCCAGCAGCTTAGAGACAGGGTACGCCGGGGAGCTGTTTTTT | CASSLETGYAGELFF
TRBJ1-6 | . | TRBV3-1/TRBV3-2 | . | TGTGCCAGCAGCCAAGCCAGGGGCACTAATAATTCACCCCTCCACTTT | CASSQARGTNNSPLHF
TRBJ2-3 | . | TRBV19 | TRBD2 | TGTGCCAGTACCAGTTCCGGGACTAGGGTCTCGCAGTATTTT | CASTSSGTRVSQYF
TRBJ1-2 | . | TRBV6-1 | . | TGTGCCAGCAGTGAAGCAGGGGGCTATGGCTACACCTTC | CASSEAGGYGYTF
TRBJ2-5 | . | TRBV6-6 | . | TGTGCCAGCAGTTCTTTGCCTCAACTTCAAGAGACCCAGTACTTC | CASSSLPQLQETQYF
TRBJ2-5 | . | TRBV18 | . | TGTGCCAGTGCGGAGGCTGGACAAGAGACCCAGTACTTC | CASAEAGQETQYF
TRBJ1-2 | . | TRBV6-5 | . | TGTGCCAGCAGCCTGTTCGCAGCGTCCTATGGCTACACCTTC | CASSLFAASYGYTF
TRBJ2-1 | few | TRBV2 | . | TGTGCCAGCAGTGGACTGAACTCCTACAATGAGCAGTTCTTC | CASSGLNSYNEQFF
TRBJ2-2 | . | TRBV6-5 | TRBD1 | TGTGCCAGCAGCCTTCGGACAGGGGCGACCGGGGAGCTGTTTTTT | CASSLRTGATGELFF
TRBJ2-2 | . | TRBV28 | . | TGTGCCAGCAGCCTTCGGACAGAGCCCGGGGAGCTGTTTTTT | CASSLRTEPGELFF
TRBJ1-1 | . | TRBV21-1 | . | TGTGCCAGCAGCAAAAATCTAGGAGGGGAGGCTGAAGCTTTCTTT | CASSKNLGGEAEAFF
TRBJ2-7 | . | TRBV5-1 | . | TGCGCCAGCAGCCAGGACAGTTACTCCTACGAGCAGTACTTC | CASSQDSYSYEQYF
TRBJ2-7 | few | TRBV4-2 | . | TGTGCCAGCAGCCAAGAATGGCGACAGGCCCCCTACGAGCAGTACTTC | CASSQEWRQAPYEQYF
TRBJ2-3 | . | TRBV7-2 | . | TGTGCCAGCAGCCCGCGGCAGGGAACAGATACGCAGTATTTT | CASSPRQGTDTQYF
TRBJ1-1 | . | TRBV18 | . | TGTGCCAGCTCACCTAGTCCCCAGGGAGGCGCTTTCTTT | CASSPSPQGGAFF
TRBJ1-1 | . | TRBV3-1/TRBV3-2 | . | TGTGCCAGCAGCCAAGGGGGGGTCAGCACTGAAGCTTTCTTT | CASSQGGVSTEAFF
TRBJ2-2 | . | TRBV24-1 | TRBD2 | TGTGCCACCAGTGATTCGACTAGCGGGACGACGACCGGGGAGCTGTTTTTT | CATSDSTSGTTTGELFF
TRBJ2-7 | . | TRBV28 | . | TGTGCCAGCAGCCTGACACGAAGGGAGCAGTACTTC | CASSLTRREQYF
TRBJ1-1 | . | TRBV3-1/TRBV3-2 | . | TGTGCCAGCAGCCTCGGGTGGTACACTGAAGCTTTCTTT | CASSLGWYTEAFF
TRBJ2-7 | . | TRBV28 | . | TGTGCCAGCAGTTTATCCGGGTTCGAGCAGTACTTC | CASSLSGFEQYF
TRBJ2-1 | . | TRBV11-2 | TRBD2 | TGTGCCAGCACCGGCTGGCAGCGGGGGGGCTATGAGCAGTTCTTC | CASTGWQRGGYEQFF
TRBJ1-2 | . | TRBV18 | TRBD1 | TGTGCCAGCCGGCCCTCAGGGGGTACTAACTATGGCTACACCTTC | CASRPSGGTNYGYTF
TRBJ2-1 | once | TRBV29-1 | . | TGCAGCGCCGCTAGCGCTGCTAGCTCCTACAATGAGCAGTTCTTC | CSAASAASSYNEQFF
TRBJ2-7 | . | TRBV2 | . | TGTGCCAGCAGTGCTGGGGGGTGGGGCGAGCAGTACTTC | CASSAGGWGEQYF
TRBJ1-6 | . | TRBV6-5 | . | TGTGCCAGCACGAACAGGAATTCACCCCTCCACTTT | CASTNRNSPLHF
TRBJ1-6 | . | TRBV6-5 | . | TGTGCCAGCAGTTACTCCACAGCAGATAATTCACCCCTCCACTTT | CASSYSTADNSPLHF
TRBJ1-1 | . | TRBV6-5 | TRBD1 | TGTGCCAGCAGTTCCATGGGACAGGGTAACACTGAAGCTTTCTTT | CASSSMGQGNTEAFF
TRBJ1-4 | . | TRBV6-6 | . | TGTGCCAGCAGGGAATTTACAGCCGCAACTAATGAAAAACTGTTTTTT | CASREFTAATNEKLFF
TRBJ2-3 | . | TRBV7-9 | TRBD2 | TGTGCCAGCAGCTTTGATGGCGGGACTAGCGGGGCAGATACGCAGTATTTT | CASSFDGGTSGADTQYF
TRBJ1-1 | . | TRBV2 | . | TGTGCCAGCAGTGTTCAATGGGAGGGAGAGGCTTTCTTT | CASSVQWEGEAFF
TRBJ1-1 | . | TRBV5-1 | . | TGCGCCACCAACCGGGACGGGGGGACTGAAGCTTTCTTT | CATNRDGGTEAFF
TRBJ2-3 | . | TRBV6-5 | . | TGTGCCAGCAGACTAGATCATAGCACAGATACGCAGTATTTT | CASRLDHSTDTQYF
TRBJ1-6 | . | TRBV9 | . | TGTGCCAGCAACCCAGGGGCAGTCGGCTCACCCCTCCACTTT | CASNPGAVGSPLHF
TRBJ2-1 | . | TRBV2 | TRBD2 | TGTGCCAGCAGTCGGACTAGCGGGAGAGTTGAGCAGTTCTTC | CASSRTSGRVEQFF
TRBJ2-3 | . | TRBV7-9 | . | TGTGCCAGCAGCGATTTCTGGGCCCCGCAGTATTTT | CASSDFWAPQYF
TRBJ2-1 | . | TRBV12-3/TRBV12-4 | . | TGTGCCAGCAGTCGGACATCCTACAATGAGCAGTTCTTC | CASSRTSYNEQFF
TRBJ1-1 | . | TRBV25-1 | . | TGTGCCAGCAGCCCACCCGGGGGCACTGAAGCTTTCTTT | CASSPPGGTEAFF
TRBJ2-7 | . | TRBV10-3 | . | TGTGCCATCAGAGGACAGACCCACGAGCAGTACTTC | CAIRGQTHEQYF
TRBJ1-1 | . | TRBV30 | . | TGTGCCTGGAGTGTGGTCCGAGACACTGAAGCTTTCTTT | CAWSVVRDTEAFF